A single T cell receptor beta chain is shown here with its context. The data stem from a study of identifying expanded T cells in peripheral blood. From germline, CDR1 is SGHRS and CDR2 YFSETQ. V was cut by 0 bases and J by 6 bases, with 15 bases left in between. The CDR3 runs 15 residues. Measured with immunoSEQ multiplex PCR; TCRdb has only the in-frame clones, and not every one. The data hold tens of thousands of clones, with approximately 87% observed a single time. During the collection period, no donor immune events like infections were recorded. The chain joins TRBV5-1 to TRBJ1-1, with D hard to call. The sample consisted of blood. This clonotype originated in a person aged 18-70 years in good health. CDR3 sequence: CASSLAGEGVAEAFF. The CDR3 coding sequence is TGCGCCAGCAGCTTGGCCGGCGAGGGTGTCGCTGAAGCTTTCTTT.